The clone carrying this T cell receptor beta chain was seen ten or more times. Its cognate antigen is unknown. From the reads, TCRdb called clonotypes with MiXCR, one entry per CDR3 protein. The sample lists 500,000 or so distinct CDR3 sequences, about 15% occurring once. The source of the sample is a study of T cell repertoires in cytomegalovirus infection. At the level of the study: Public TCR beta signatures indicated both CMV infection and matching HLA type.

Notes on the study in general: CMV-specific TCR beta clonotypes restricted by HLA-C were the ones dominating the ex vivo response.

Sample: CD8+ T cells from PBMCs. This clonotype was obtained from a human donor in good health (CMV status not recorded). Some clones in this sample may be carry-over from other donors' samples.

This chain's CDR3 is CASSYSSTSGTNTGELFF. Written as DNA, the CDR3 is TGTGCCAGCAGTTACTCGAGCACTAGCGGGACAAACACCGGGGAGCTGTTTTTT. The chain recombines TRBV6-5 with TRBJ2-2, with 10 bases identical to TRBD2. Trimming took 0 bases from V and 2 from J; bases not matched to a gene: 6. The germline gives CDR1 MNHEY, CDR2 SVGAGI. CDR3 size: 18 residues.